This T cell receptor beta chain was found in a study of response to subunit inactivated influenza vaccine. Study-wide results and limits: Authors suggested each seasonal influenza vaccination recruits few new T cells.

TCRdb analysed the RT-PCR reads with MiXCR anew, one entry per CDR3 protein. The sample lists around 650,000 distinct CDR3 sequences; about 15% were seen once. Germline CDR1 reads SGDLS; CDR2 reads YYNGEE. This CDR3 has 13 residues. V was pared by 0 bases and J by 6 bases, with 7 bases between. In regard to this clonotype: Its specificity is unknown.

The receptor was isolated from a man between 50 and 59 years old who received an inactivated influenza vaccine. The source material was PBMCs from blood, sampled 11 to 12 days after vaccination. The chain couples TRBV9 to TRBJ2-1; D is undetermined. For the CDR3, the DNA is TGTGCCAGCAGCGTAGGAGCGAGCAATGAGCAGTTCTTC. This encodes CASSVGASNEQFF. The variable domain in full, with the rest retrieved from reference TRBV9 and TRBJ2-1, is DSGVTQTPKHLITATGQRVTLRCSPRSGDLSVYWYQQSLDQGLQFLIQYYNGEERAKGNILERFSAQQFPDLHSELNLSSLELGDSALYFCASSVGASNEQFFGPGTRLTVL.